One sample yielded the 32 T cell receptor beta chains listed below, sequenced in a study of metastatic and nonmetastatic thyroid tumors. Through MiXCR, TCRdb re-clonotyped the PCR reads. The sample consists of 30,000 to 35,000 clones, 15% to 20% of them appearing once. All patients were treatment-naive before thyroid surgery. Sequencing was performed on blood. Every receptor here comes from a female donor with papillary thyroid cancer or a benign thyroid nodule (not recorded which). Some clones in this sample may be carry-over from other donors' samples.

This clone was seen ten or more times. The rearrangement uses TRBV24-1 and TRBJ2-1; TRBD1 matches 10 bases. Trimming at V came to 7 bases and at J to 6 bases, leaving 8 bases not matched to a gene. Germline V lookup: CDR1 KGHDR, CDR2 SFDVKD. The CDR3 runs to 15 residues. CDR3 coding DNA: TGTGCCACCAGAGGACGGACAGGGGGTCTCAATGAGCAGTTCTTC. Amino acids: CATRGRTGGLNEQFF.

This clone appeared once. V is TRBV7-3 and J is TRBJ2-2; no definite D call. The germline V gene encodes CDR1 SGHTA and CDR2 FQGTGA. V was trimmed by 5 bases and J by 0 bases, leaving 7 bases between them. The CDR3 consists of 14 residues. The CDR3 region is CASSQVANTGELFF. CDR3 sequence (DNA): TGTGCCAGCAGCCAGGTGGCGAACACCGGGGAGCTGTTTTTT.

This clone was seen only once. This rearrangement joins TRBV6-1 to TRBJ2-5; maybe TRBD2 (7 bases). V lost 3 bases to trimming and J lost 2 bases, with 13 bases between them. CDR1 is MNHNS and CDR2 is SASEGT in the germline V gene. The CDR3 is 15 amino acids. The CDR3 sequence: CASSDWRGRQETQYF. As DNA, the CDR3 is TGTGCCAGCAGTGACTGGCGGGGGCGGCAAGAGACCCAGTACTTC.

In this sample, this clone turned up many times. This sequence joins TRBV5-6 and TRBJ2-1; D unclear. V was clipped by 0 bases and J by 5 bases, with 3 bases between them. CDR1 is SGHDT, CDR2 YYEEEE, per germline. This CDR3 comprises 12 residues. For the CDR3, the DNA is TGTGCCAGCAGCTTGGGTGACAATGAGCAGTTCTTC. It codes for CASSLGDNEQFF.

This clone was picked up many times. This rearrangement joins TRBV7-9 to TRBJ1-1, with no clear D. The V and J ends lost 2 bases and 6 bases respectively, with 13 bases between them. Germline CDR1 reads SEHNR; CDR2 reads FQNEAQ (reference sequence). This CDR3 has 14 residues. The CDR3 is CASSLPYKGSEAFF. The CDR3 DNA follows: TGTGCCAGCAGCTTACCATATAAGGGCTCTGAAGCTTTCTTT. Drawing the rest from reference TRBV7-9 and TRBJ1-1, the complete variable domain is DTGVSQNPRHKITKRGQNVTFRCDPISEHNRLYWYRQTLGQGPEFLTYFQNEAQLEKSRLLSDRFSAERPKGSFSTLEIQRTEQGDSAMYLCASSLPYKGSEAFFGQGTRLTVV.

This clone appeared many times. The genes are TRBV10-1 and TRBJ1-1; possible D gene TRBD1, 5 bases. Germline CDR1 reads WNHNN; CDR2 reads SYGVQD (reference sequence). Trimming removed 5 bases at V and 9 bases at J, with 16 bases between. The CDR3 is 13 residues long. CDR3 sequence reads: CASSWDKGHKAFF. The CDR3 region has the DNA TGCGCCAGCAGTTGGGATAAAGGACACAAAGCTTTCTTT.

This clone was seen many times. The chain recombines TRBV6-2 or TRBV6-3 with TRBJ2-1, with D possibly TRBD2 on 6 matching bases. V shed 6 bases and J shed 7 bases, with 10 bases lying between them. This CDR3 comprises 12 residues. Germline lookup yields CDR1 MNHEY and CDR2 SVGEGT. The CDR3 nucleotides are TGTGCCAGCAGCCGACTAGAGAATGAGCAGTTCTTC. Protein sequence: CASSRLENEQFF.

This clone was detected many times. The CDR3 nucleotides read TGTGCCAGTACTAAAACAGTGAACACTGAAGCTTTCTTT. Encoded protein: CASTKTVNTEAFF. V and J are TRBV2 and TRBJ1-1; D unclear. Germline CDR1 and CDR2: SNHLY and FYNNEI. The CDR3 sequence is 13 residues long. The V gene lost 9 bases and the J gene lost 0 bases, with 11 bases spanning the gap.

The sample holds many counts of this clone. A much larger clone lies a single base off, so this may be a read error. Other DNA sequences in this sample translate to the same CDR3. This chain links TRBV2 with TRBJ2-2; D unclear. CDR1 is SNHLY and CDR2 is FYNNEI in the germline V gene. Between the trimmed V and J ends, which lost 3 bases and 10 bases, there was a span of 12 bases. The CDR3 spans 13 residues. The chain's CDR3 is CASSETPPTELFF. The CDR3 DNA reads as TGTGCCAGCAGTGAGACCCCCCCAACGGAGCTGTTTTTT.

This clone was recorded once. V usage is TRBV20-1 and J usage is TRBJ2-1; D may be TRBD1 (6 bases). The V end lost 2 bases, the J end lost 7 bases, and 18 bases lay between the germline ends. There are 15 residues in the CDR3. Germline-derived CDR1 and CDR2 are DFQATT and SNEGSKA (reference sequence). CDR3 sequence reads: CSARYGRGLMNEQFF. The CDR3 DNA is TGCAGTGCTAGATATGGCAGGGGTCTCATGAATGAGCAGTTCTTC.

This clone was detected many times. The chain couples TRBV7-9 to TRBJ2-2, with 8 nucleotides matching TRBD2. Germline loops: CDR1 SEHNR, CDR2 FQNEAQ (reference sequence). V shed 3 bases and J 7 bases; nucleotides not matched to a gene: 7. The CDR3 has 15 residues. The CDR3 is CASSFGERESGELFF. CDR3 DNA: TGTGCCAGCAGCTTCGGGGAGCGGGAGAGCGGGGAGCTGTTTTTT.

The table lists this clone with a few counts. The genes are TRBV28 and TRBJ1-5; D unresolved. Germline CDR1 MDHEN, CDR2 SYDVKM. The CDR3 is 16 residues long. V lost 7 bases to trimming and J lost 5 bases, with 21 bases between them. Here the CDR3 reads CASIPLYSVGDQPQHF. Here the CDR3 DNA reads TGTGCCAGCATTCCATTGTACAGTGTCGGAGATCAGCCCCAGCATTTT. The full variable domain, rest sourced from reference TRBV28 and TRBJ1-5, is DVKVTQSSRYLVKRTGEKVFLECVQDMDHENMFWYRQDPGLGLRLIYFSYDVKMKEKGDIPEGYSVSREKKERFSLILESASTNQTSMYLCASIPLYSVGDQPQHFGDGTRLSIL.

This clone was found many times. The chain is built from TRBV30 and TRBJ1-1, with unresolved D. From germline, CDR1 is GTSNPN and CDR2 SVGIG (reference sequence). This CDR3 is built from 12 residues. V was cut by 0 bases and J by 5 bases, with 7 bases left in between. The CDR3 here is CAWSVGGTEAFF. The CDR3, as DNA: TGTGCCTGGAGTGTGGGTGGAACTGAAGCTTTCTTT. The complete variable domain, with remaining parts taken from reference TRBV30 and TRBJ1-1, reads SQTIHQWPATLVQPVGSPLSLECTVEGTSNPNLYWYRQAAGRGLQLLFYSVGIGQISSEVPQNLSASRPQDRQFILSSKKLLLSDSGFYLCAWSVGGTEAFFGQGTRLTVV.

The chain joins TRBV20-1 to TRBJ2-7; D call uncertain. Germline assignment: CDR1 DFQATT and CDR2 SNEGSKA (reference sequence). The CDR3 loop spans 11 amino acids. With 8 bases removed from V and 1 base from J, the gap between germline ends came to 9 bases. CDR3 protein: CSLTGSYEQYF. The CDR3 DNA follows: TGCAGTTTGACCGGGTCCTACGAGCAGTACTTC.

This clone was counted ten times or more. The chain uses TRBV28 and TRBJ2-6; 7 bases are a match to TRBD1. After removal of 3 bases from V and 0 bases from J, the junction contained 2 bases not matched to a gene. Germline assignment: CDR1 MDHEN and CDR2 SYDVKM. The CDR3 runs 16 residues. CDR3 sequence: CASSFGTVSGANVLTF. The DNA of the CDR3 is TGTGCCAGCAGTTTCGGGACAGTCTCTGGGGCCAACGTCCTGACTTTC.

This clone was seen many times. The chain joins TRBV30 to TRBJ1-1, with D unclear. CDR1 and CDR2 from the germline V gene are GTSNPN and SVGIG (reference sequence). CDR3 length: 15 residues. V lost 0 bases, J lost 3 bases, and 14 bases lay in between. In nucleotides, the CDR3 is TGTGCCTGGAGTGTAACCCAAGTGGAGGACACTGAAGCTTTCTTT. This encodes CAWSVTQVEDTEAFF.

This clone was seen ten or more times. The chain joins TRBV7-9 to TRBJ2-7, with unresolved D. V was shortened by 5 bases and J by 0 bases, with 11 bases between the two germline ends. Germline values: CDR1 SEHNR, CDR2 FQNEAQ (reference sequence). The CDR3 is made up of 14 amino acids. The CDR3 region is CASSPSVSSYEQYF. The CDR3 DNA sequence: TGTGCCAGCAGCCCGTCGGTTAGCTCCTACGAGCAGTACTTC.

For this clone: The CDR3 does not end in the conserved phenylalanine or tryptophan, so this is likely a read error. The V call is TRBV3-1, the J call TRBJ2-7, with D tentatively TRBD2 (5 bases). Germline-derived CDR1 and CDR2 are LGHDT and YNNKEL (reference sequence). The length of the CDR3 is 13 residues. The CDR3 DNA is TGCGCCAGCAGCCAACGCGGGTCCAGGGAGCAGTACCTC. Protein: CASSQRGSREQYL.

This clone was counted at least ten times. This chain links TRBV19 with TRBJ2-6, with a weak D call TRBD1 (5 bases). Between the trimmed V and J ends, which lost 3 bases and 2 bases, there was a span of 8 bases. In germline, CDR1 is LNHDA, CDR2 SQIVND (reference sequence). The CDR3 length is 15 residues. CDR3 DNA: TGTGCCAGTAGTATTCCAGGGCCTGGGGCCAACGTCCTGACTTTC. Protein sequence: CASSIPGPGANVLTF.

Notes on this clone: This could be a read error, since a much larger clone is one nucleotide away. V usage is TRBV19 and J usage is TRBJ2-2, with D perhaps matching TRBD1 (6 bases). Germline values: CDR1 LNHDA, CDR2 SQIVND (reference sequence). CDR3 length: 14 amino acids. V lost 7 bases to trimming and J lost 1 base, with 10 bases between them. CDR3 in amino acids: CASIRGQNTGELFF. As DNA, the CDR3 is TGTGCCAGTATACGGGGACAGAACACCGGGGAGCTGTTTTTT.

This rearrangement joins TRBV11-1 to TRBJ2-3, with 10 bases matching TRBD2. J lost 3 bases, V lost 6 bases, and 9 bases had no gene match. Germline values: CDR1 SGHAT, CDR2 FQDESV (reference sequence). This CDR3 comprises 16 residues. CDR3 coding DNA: TGTGCCAGCAGGGGAGGATCTAGCGGGAGAACAGATACGCAGTATTTT. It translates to CASRGGSSGRTDTQYF.

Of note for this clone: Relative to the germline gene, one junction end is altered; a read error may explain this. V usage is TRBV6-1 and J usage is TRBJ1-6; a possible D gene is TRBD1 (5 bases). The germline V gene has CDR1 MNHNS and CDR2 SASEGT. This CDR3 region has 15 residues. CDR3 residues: CANSEVCQGGSPLHF. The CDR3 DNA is TGTGCCAACAGTGAAGTTTGCCAGGGTGGTTCACCCCTCCACTTT.

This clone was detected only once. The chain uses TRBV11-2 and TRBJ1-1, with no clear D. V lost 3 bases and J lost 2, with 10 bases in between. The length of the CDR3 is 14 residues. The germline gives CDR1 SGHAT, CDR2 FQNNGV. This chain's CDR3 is CASSFGLGNTEAFF. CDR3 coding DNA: TGTGCCAGCAGCTTCGGATTGGGAAACACTGAAGCTTTCTTT. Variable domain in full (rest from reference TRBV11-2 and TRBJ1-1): EAGVAQSPRYKIIEKRQSVAFWCNPISGHATLYWYQQILGQGPKLLIQFQNNGVVDDSQLPKDRFSAERLKGVDSTLKIQPAKLEDSAVYLCASSFGLGNTEAFFGQGTRLTVV.

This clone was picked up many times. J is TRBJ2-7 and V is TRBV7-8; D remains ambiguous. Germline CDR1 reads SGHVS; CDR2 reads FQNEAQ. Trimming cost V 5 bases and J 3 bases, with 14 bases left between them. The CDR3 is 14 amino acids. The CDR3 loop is CASSPTPDNYEQYF. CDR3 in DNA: TGTGCCAGCAGCCCTACCCCCGACAACTACGAGCAGTACTTC.

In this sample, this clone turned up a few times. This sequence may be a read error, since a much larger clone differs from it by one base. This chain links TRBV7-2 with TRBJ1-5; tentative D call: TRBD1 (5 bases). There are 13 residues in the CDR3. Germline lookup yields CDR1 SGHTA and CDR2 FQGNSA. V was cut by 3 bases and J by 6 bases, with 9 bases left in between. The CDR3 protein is CASSLYGGQPQHF. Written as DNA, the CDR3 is TGTGCCAGCAGCTTGTATGGGGGTCAGCCCCAGCATTTT.

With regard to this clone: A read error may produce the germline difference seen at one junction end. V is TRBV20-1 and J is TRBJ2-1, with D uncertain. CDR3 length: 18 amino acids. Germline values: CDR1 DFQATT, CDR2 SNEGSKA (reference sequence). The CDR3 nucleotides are TGCAGTGCCGCCACCTCGGCCGCTGCGGCCAGCTCCCACAATGAGCAGCTCTTC. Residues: CSAATSAAAASSHNEQLF.

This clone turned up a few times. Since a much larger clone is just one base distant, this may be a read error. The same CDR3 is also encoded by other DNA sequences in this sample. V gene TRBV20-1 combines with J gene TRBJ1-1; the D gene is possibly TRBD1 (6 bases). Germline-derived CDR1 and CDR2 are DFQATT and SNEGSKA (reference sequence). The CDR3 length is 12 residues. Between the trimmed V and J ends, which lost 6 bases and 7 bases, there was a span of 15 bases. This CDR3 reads CSAKGGAGEAFF. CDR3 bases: TGCAGTGCCAAAGGGGGGGCTGGTGAAGCTTTCTTT.

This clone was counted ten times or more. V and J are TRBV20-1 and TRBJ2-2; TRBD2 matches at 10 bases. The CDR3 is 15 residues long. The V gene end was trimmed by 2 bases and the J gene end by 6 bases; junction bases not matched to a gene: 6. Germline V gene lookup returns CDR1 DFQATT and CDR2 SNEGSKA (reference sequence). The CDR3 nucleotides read TGCAGTGCTAGATTCAGCGGGAGGGCCGCCGGGGAGCTGTTTTTT. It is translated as CSARFSGRAAGELFF.

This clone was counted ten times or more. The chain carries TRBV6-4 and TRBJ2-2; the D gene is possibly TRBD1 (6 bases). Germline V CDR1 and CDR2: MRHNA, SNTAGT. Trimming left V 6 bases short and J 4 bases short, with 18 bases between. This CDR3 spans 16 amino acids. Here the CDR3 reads CASSETLGQSTGELFF. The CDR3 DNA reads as TGTGCCAGCAGCGAAACTCTCGGACAGAGCACCGGGGAGCTGTTTTTT.

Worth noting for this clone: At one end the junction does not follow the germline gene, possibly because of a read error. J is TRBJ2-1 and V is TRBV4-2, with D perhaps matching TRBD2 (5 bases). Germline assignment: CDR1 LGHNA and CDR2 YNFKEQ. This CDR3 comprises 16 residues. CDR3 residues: CASSQDPPGSPTEQSF. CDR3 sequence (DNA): TGTGCCAGCAGCCAAGATCCCCCGGGAAGCCCTACTGAGCAGTCCTTC.

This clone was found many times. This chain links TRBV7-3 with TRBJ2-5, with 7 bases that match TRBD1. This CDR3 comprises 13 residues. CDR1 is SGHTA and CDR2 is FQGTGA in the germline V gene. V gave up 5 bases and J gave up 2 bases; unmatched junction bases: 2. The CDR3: CASSKGQQETQYF. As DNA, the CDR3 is TGTGCCAGCAGCAAGGGACAGCAAGAGACCCAGTACTTC.

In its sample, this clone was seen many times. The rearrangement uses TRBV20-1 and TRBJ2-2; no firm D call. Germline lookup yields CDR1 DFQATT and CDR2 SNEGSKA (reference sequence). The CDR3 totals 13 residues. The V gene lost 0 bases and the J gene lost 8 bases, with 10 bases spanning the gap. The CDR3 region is CSARDPSLGELFF. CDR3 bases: TGCAGTGCTAGAGATCCGTCGTTGGGGGAGCTGTTTTTT.